This record concerns one T cell receptor beta chain sequence. Its antigen is still unknown. Using unique molecular identifiers, the investigators prepared the TCRbeta library. TCRdb reprocessed the PCR reads via MiXCR and lists one record per CDR3 protein. The table shows around 300,000 distinct CDR3 sequences, with 10% occurring only once. This sample was included in a study of T-cell reconstitution after alpha-beta-depleted transplantation in children. The ends lost 8 bases at V and 9 bases at J; junction bases unmatched: 25. The CDR3 is made up of 17 amino acids. The germline V gene encodes CDR1 MDHEN and CDR2 SYDVKM. Study-wide points: Expanded clones from the graft, numbering several hundred, reportedly supplied alpha-beta T cells about two months after transplant. Surviving thymic progenitors and recipient T cells were the source of high TCRbeta diversity at day 60 in some patients. Diversity and T-cell counts at one year after transplant derived mostly from new T cells.

The sequence was collected from a boy in the first two years of life with acute myeloid leukemia, due to receive a stem cell transplant. The genes are TRBV28 and TRBJ2-7, with 7 bases aligning to TRBD1. Sequences were derived from PBMCs, sampled before TCRalphabeta/CD19-depleted stem cell transplant. The CDR3 DNA follows: TGTGCCAGCTCCGACCTCTCACAGGGGTCGCCTGGTGTTGCGCAGTACTTC. This gives the protein CASSDLSQGSPGVAQYF.